This TCR beta chain was recovered during a study of vaccination effects on CD4 cells after COVID-19. As regards this clone: Its specificity is not known.

Ahead of sequencing, the ViraFEST assay grew antigen-specific CD4+ T cells using viral peptide pools. Isolation of CD4+ T cells took place after approximately 10 days of culture. Each vaccine recipient was nucleocapsid antibody negative and had no prior SARS-CoV-2 infection. Germline lookup yields CDR1 GTSNPN and CDR2 SVGIG (reference sequence). The CDR3 loop spans 13 amino acids. The V end was cut by 2 bases, the J end by 5 bases, with 12 bases between. Clones were sequenced by immunoSEQ multiplex PCR, and TCRdb holds only the in-frame ones, with some missing. The sample comprises over 60,000 clones, approximately 76% of which are singletons, and roughly 3.1% rests with the top ten.

The chain joins TRBV30 to TRBJ1-1; tentatively, D is TRBD1 (6 bases). The source of this sequence is a human donor who received a COVID-19 vaccine. The input for sequencing was CD4+ T cells from PBMCs cultured with HCoV-NL63 spike peptides, taken before COVID-19 vaccination. CDR3 region: CAWSLTGRTEAFF. CDR3 DNA: TGTGCCTGGAGTCTCACAGGGAGGACTGAAGCTTTCTTT.